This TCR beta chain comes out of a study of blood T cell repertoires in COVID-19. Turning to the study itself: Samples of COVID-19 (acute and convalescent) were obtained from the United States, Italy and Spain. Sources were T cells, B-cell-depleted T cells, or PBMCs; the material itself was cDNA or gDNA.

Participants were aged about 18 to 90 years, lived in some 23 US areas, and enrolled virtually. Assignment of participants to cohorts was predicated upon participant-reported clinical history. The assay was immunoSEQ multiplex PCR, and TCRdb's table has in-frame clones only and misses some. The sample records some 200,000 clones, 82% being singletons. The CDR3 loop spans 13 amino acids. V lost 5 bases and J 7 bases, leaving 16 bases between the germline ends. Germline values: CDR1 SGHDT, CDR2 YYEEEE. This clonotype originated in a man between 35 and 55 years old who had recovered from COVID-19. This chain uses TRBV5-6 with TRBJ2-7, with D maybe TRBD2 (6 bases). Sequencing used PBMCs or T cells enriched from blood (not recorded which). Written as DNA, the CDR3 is TGTGCCAGCAGTGGTGGGACTTCGGGAGAGCAGTACTTC. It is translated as CASSGGTSGEQYF.